The sequence of this T cell receptor beta chain was determined in a study of OX40 agonist ivuxolimab in advanced cancers. Study-level information: The dose-escalation cohort had hepatocellular carcinoma, melanoma, renal cell or head and neck cancer. Three patients had partial responses: one hepatocellular carcinoma, two cutaneous melanoma.

Produced via immunoSEQ multiplex PCR; TCRdb's table is partial and in-frame only. The profile covers about 62,000 clones, with roughly 85% appearing a single time and around 3.8% taken by the ten largest. The CDR3 totals 12 residues. Germline V gene data show CDR1 as SEHNR and CDR2 as FQNEAQ (reference sequence). Trimming shortened V by 5 bases and J by 7 bases, and 11 bases separated the two germline ends. Patients with a history of autoimmune disease or on systemic immunosuppression were excluded. Blood sampling was done at baseline, cycle 4 day 1, and cycle 7 day 1. The TCR originated in an adult with an advanced solid tumor such as melanoma, head and neck, liver or kidney cancer. This specimen was CD4+ or CD8+ T cells sorted from blood, taken in a trial of the OX40 agonist ivuxolimab. The chain links TRBV7-9 to TRBJ1-2; no reliable D call. The chain's CDR3 is CASSTLEAGYTF. Written as DNA, the CDR3 is TGTGCCAGCAGCACTCTGGAAGCTGGCTACACCTTC. The whole variable domain, filled in from reference TRBV7-9 and TRBJ1-2, reads DTGVSQNPRHKITKRGQNVTFRCDPISEHNRLYWYRQTLGQGPEFLTYFQNEAQLEKSRLLSDRFSAERPKGSFSTLEIQRTEQGDSAMYLCASSTLEAGYTFGSGTRLTVV.